The rows below give T cell receptor beta chains drawn from one sample of a study of T-cell reconstitution after alpha-beta-depleted transplantation in children. TCRdb passed the PCR reads through MiXCR, listing each CDR3 protein once. The sample consists of fewer than 1 million distinct CDR3 sequences, about 16% of them appearing once. Source: PBMCs, mostly from graft donor cells, taken 360 days after TCRalphabeta/CD19-depleted stem cell transplant. All receptors come from a male patient aged 5 to 17 who had a stem cell transplant for acute lymphoblastic leukemia, so the T cells may come from the graft donor. CDR3s include the opening cysteine and the closing phenylalanine or tryptophan. A D gene is named only where the DNA matches it firmly. Clone size is given for some rows only: seen once, a few or many times, or a class if the clone is expanded.

CDR3aa | CDR3nt | d_gene | j_gene | abundance | v_gene
CASTPGQGMEQYF | TGTGCCAGTACCCCCGGGCAGGGGATGGAGCAGTACTTC | . | TRBJ2-7 | . | TRBV19
CASRPTPRGISGANVLTF | TGTGCCAGCAGACCGACTCCGAGGGGAATCTCTGGGGCCAACGTCCTGACTTTC | . | TRBJ2-6 | few | TRBV11-1
CASSLGRTPLGDTEAFF | TGTGCCAGCAGTTTAGGAAGGACCCCACTGGGTGACACTGAAGCTTTCTTT | . | TRBJ1-1 | few | TRBV12-3/TRBV12-4
CASSQDRRAQRGYTF | TGTGCCAGCAGCCAAGATAGGAGAGCCCAACGAGGCTACACCTTC | . | TRBJ1-2 | . | TRBV14
CASSLGEVETQYF | TGTGCCAGCAGCTTGGGGGAGGTAGAGACCCAGTACTTC | . | TRBJ2-5 | . | TRBV7-3
CASSGAGATNEKLFF | TGCGCCAGCAGTGGAGCAGGGGCAACTAATGAAAAACTGTTTTTT | . | TRBJ1-4 | . | TRBV4-1
CASTLTSSQETQYF | TGTGCCAGCACCTTGACTAGCAGCCAAGAGACCCAGTACTTC | TRBD2 | TRBJ2-5 | few | TRBV6-2/TRBV6-3
CSAIWLDPILRSTDTQYF | TGCAGTGCCATCTGGCTAGACCCTATTCTTCGCAGCACAGATACGCAGTATTTT | . | TRBJ2-3 | few | TRBV20-1
CASKLNWGNTGELFF | TGCGCCAGCAAGCTCAACTGGGGAAACACCGGGGAGCTGTTTTTT | . | TRBJ2-2 | . | TRBV4-1
CSASRSGIPYNEQFF | TGCAGTGCTAGCCGGAGCGGAATACCCTACAATGAGCAGTTCTTC | . | TRBJ2-1 | few | TRBV20-1
CASSLKAGQETQYF | TGCGCCAGCAGCTTGAAGGCCGGGCAAGAGACCCAGTACTTC | . | TRBJ2-5 | . | TRBV5-1
CASSTPATDTQYF | TGCGCCAGCAGCACCCCGGCGACAGATACGCAGTATTTT | . | TRBJ2-3 | few | TRBV5-1
CSATSGLAAYEQYF | TGCAGTGCTACCTCGGGACTAGCGGCCTACGAGCAGTACTTC | TRBD2 | TRBJ2-7 | many | TRBV20-1
CASSLMSGGISGELFF | TGTGCCAGCAGTTTAATGTCAGGGGGAATTAGCGGGGAGCTGTTTTTT | TRBD1 | TRBJ2-2 | . | TRBV6-5
CASSLSLSGVHEQFF | TGCGCCAGCAGCTTGTCACTGTCGGGGGTCCATGAGCAGTTCTTC | . | TRBJ2-1 | many | TRBV5-1
CASSYRDNQPQHF | TGTGCCAGCAGTTACAGGGACAATCAGCCCCAGCATTTT | . | TRBJ1-5 | few | TRBV6-6